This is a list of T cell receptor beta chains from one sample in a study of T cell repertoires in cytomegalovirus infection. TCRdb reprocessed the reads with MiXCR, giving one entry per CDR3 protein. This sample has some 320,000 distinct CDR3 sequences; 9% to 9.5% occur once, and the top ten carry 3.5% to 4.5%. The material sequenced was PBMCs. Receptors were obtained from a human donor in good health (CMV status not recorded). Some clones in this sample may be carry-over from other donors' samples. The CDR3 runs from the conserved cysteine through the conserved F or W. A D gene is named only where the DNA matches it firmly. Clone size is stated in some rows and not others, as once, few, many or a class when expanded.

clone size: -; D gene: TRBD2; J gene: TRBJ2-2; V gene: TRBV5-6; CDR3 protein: CASTGLAGGPVGELFF; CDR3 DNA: TGTGCCAGCACCGGACTAGCGGGAGGGCCGGTCGGGGAGCTGTTTTTT
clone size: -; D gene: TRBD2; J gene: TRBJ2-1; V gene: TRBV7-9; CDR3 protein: CASSAGTSGRSSYNEQFF; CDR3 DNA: TGTGCCAGCAGCGCTGGGACTAGCGGGCGGAGCTCCTACAATGAGCAGTTCTTC
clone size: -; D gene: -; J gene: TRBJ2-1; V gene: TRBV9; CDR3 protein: CASSVEVGGPGEQFF; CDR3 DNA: TGTGCCAGCAGCGTAGAGGTGGGGGGGCCAGGTGAGCAGTTCTTC
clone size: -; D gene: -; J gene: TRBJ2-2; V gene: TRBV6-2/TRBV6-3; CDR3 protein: CASLHQNTGELFF; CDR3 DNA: TGTGCCAGCTTACATCAGAACACCGGGGAGCTGTTTTTT
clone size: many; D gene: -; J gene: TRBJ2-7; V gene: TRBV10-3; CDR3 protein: CAISESRGSYEQYF; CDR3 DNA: TGTGCCATCAGTGAGTCAAGGGGTTCCTACGAGCAGTACTTC
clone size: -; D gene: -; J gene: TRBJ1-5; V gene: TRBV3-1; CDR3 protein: CASSPYGKGQPQHF; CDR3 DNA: TGTGCCAGCAGCCCCTATGGTAAAGGACAGCCCCAGCATTTT
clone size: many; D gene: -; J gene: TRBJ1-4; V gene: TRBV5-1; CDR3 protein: CASSLDVKNEKLFF; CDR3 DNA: TGCGCCAGCAGCTTGGATGTGAAAAATGAAAAACTGTTTTTT
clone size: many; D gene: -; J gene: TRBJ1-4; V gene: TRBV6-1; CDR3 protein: CASSEWRASFEKLFF; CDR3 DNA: TGTGCCAGCAGTGAATGGCGGGCGTCCTTTGAAAAACTGTTTTTT
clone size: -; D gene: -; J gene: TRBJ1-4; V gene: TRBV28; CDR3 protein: CASSLNPVREKLFF; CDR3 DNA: TGTGCCAGCAGTTTAAACCCAGTGCGTGAAAAACTGTTTTTT
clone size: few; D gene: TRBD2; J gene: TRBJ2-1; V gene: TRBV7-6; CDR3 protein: CASSHSSGRAENEQFF; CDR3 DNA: TGTGCCAGCAGCCATAGCAGCGGGAGGGCCGAAAATGAGCAGTTCTTC
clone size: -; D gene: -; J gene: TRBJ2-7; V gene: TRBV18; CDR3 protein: CASSPRRSYEQYF; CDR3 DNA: TGTGCCAGCTCACCTCGAAGATCCTACGAGCAGTACTTC
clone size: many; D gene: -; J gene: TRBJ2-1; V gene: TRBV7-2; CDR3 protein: CASSLKTSRNEQFF; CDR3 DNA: TGTGCCAGCAGCTTAAAGACCAGTCGCAATGAGCAGTTCTTC
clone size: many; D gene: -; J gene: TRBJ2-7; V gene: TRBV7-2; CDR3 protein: CASSPRTGYEQYF; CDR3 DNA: TGTGCCAGCAGCCCTCGGACCGGCTACGAGCAGTACTTC
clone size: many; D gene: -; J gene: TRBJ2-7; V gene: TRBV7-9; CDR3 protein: CASSPRGVGEQYF; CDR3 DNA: TGTGCCAGCAGCCCCAGGGGAGTAGGCGAGCAGTACTTC
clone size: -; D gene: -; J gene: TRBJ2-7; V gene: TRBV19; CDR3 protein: CASSRQDTYEQYF; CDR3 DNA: TGTGCCAGTTCCCGACAGGACACCTACGAGCAGTACTTC
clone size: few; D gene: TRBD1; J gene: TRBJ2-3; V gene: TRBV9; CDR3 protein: CASSVGSDRSPQDTQYF; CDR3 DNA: TGTGCCAGCAGCGTAGGGTCGGACAGGTCCCCTCAAGATACGCAGTATTTT
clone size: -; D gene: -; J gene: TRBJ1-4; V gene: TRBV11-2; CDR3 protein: CASSLEGTEKLFF; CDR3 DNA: TGTGCCAGCAGCTTAGAAGGGACTGAAAAACTGTTTTTT
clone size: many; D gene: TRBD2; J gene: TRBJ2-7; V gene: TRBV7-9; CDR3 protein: CASSNRTGGLSYEQYF; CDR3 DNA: TGTGCCAGCAGCAACCGGACGGGGGGTTTATCCTACGAGCAGTACTTC
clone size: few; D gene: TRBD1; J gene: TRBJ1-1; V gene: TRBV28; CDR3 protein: CASSSRRTGEAFF; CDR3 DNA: TGTGCCAGCAGTTCCCGGCGGACAGGGGAAGCTTTCTTT
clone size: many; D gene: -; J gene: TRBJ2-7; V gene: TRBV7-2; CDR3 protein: CASSLPGLGEQYF; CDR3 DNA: TGTGCCAGCAGCTTACCAGGATTGGGCGAGCAGTACTTC
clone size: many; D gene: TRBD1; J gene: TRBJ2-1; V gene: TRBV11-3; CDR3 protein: CASSSNRGEGVNEQFF; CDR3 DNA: TGTGCCAGCAGCTCTAACAGGGGGGAAGGGGTCAATGAGCAGTTCTTC
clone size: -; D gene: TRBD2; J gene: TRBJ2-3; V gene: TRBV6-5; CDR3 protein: CASSSGLAGARDTQYF; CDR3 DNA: TGTGCCAGCAGCTCGGGACTAGCGGGAGCGAGAGATACGCAGTATTTT
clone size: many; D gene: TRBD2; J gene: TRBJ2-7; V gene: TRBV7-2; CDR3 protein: CASSSGGGASSYEQYF; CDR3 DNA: TGTGCCAGCAGCTCCGGGGGGGGGGCGAGCTCCTACGAGCAGTACTTC
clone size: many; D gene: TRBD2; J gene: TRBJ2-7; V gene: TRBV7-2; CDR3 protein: CASSLVGLAGGPVYEQYF; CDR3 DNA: TGTGCCAGCAGCTTAGTAGGACTAGCGGGAGGGCCGGTATACGAGCAGTACTTC
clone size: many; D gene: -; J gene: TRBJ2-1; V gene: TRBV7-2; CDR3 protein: CASRLRQNEQFF; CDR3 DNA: TGTGCCAGCAGGCTTAGACAGAATGAGCAGTTCTTC
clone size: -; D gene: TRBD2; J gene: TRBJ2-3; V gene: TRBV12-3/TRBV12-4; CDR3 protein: CASSSIGTSSSADTQYF; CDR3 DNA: TGTGCCAGCAGTTCTATTGGGACTAGTAGTTCTGCAGATACGCAGTATTTT
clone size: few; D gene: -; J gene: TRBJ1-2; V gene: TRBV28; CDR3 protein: CASSRGGQVYGYTF; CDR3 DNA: TGTGCCAGCAGCCGTGGAGGGCAAGTTTATGGCTACACCTTC
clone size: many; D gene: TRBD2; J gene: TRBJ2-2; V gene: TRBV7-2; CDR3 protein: CASSPKGLAYTGELFF; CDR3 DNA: TGTGCCAGCAGCCCAAAAGGACTAGCCTACACCGGGGAGCTGTTTTTT
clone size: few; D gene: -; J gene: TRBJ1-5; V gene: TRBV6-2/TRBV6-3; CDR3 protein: CASSPKDFFSNQPQHF; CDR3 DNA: TGTGCCAGCAGCCCTAAGGACTTTTTTAGCAATCAGCCCCAGCATTTT
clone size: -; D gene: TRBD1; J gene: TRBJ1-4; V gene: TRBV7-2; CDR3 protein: CASSLAGTGPEKLFF; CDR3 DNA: TGTGCCAGCAGCTTAGCGGGGACAGGGCCTGAAAAACTGTTTTTT
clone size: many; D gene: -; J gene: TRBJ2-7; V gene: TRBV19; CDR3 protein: CASSIGDGSSEQYF; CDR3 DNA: TGTGCCAGTAGTATAGGGGACGGCTCCTCCGAGCAGTACTTC
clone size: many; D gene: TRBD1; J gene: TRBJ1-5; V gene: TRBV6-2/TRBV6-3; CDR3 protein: CASSRTGGPSPMHF; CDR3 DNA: TGTGCCAGCAGCCGGACAGGGGGCCCTTCTCCCATGCATTTT
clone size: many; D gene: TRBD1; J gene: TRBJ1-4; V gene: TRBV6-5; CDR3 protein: CASSRGGFNEKLFF; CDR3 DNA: TGTGCCAGCAGTCGAGGGGGCTTTAATGAAAAACTGTTTTTT
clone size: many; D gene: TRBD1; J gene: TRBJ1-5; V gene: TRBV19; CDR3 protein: CASSIGTGGNQPQHF; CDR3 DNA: TGTGCCAGTAGTATCGGGACAGGTGGCAATCAGCCCCAGCATTTT
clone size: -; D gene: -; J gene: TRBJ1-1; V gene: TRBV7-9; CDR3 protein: CASSLTVTMNTEAFF; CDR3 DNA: TGTGCCAGCAGCTTGACGGTGACCATGAACACTGAAGCTTTCTTT
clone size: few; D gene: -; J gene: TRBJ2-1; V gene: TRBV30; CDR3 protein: CAWSAGRGQFF; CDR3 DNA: TGTGCCTGGAGCGCAGGCCGGGGGCAGTTCTTC
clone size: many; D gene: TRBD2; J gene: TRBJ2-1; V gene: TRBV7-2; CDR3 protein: CASSSQKTSGRQSEQFF; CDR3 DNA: TGTGCCAGCAGCTCGCAAAAGACTAGCGGGAGGCAGAGTGAGCAGTTCTTC
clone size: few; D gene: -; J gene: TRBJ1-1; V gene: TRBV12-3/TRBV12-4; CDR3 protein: CASSIGTFTEAFF; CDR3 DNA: TGTGCCAGCAGTATAGGGACCTTCACTGAAGCTTTCTTT
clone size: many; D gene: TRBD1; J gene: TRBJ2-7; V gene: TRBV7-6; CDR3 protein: CASSHRGNPYEQYF; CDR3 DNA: TGTGCCAGCAGCCACAGGGGGAATCCCTACGAGCAGTACTTC
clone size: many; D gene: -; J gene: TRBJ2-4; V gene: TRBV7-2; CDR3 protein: CASSLAGSLAKNIQYF; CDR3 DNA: TGTGCCAGCAGCCTCGCCGGGAGCTTGGCCAAAAACATTCAGTACTTC
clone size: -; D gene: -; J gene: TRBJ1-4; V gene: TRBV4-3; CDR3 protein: CASSQGGLLNEKLFF; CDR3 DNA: TGCGCCAGCAGCCAAGGTGGGCTGCTCAATGAAAAACTGTTTTTT
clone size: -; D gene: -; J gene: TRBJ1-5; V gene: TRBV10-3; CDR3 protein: CAISESGRVGQPQHF; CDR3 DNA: TGTGCCATCAGTGAGTCCGGCAGGGTGGGTCAGCCCCAGCATTTT
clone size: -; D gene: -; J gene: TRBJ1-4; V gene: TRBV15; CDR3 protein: CATSRGSAGGLEKLFF; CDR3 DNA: TGTGCCACCAGCAGAGGATCGGCAGGCGGACTAGAAAAACTGTTTTTT
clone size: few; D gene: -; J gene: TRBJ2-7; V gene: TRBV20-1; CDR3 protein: CSARAREEIQQYF; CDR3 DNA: TGCAGTGCTAGAGCCAGGGAGGAGATCCAGCAGTACTTC
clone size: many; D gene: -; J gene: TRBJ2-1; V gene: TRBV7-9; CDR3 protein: CASSSDGGEQFF; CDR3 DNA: TGTGCCAGCAGCTCCGATGGTGGTGAGCAGTTCTTC
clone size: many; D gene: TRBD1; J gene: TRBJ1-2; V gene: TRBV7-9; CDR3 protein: CASSLSGQALDYGYTF; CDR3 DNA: TGTGCCAGCAGCTTGTCGGGACAGGCCCTCGACTATGGCTACACCTTC
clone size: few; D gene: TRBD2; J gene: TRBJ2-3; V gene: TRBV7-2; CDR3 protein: CASSAGGRSTDTQYF; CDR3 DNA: TGTGCCAGCAGCGCGGGAGGTAGAAGCACAGATACGCAGTATTTT
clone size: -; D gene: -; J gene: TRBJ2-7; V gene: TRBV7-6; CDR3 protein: CASSLQGKGNEQYF; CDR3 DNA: TGTGCCAGCAGCTTACAGGGGAAAGGGAACGAGCAGTACTTC
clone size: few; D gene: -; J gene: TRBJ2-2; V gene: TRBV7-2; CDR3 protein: CASSGTPRNTGELFF; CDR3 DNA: TGTGCCAGCAGCGGGACTCCTCGCAACACCGGGGAGCTGTTTTTT